This section outlines one TCR beta chain sequence together with its context. The sample comes from a study of blood T cell repertoires in COVID-19. Turning to the study itself: COVID-19 samples, acute and convalescent, were from the United States, Italy and Spain. The analysed material was cDNA or gDNA that came from T cells, B-cell-depleted T cells, or PBMCs.

Methods used by the authors: The assay estimated nucleated cells by amplifying reference gene primers. Using immunoSEQ multiplex PCR, the repertoire was profiled, and TCRdb retains in-frame clones only, with some absent. D and trimming were read from the DNA, whereas the V and J calls and clone size are those reported in that table. The repertoire includes around 170,000 clones, approximately 74% of them detected once, and 3% sits in the top ten. Sequencing used peripheral blood. This receptor was taken from a woman aged 80 or over with acute or convalescent COVID-19.

Here the CDR3 DNA reads TGTGCCAGCAGCTTAGCGGACACGGGTTATTATGGGGCCAACGTCCTGACTTTC. Translated, it gives CASSLADTGYYGANVLTF. The chain has TRBV9 and TRBJ2-6, with D possibly being TRBD2 (6 bases). This CDR3 is 18 amino acids long. Germline values: CDR1 SGDLS, CDR2 YYNGEE. Between the trimmed V and J ends, which lost 4 bases and 3 bases, there was a span of 20 bases. Looking up the rest from reference TRBV9 and TRBJ2-6 gives the full variable domain: DSGVTQTPKHLITATGQRVTLRCSPRSGDLSVYWYQQSLDQGLQFLIQYYNGEERAKGNILERFSAQQFPDLHSELNLSSLELGDSALYFCASSLADTGYYGANVLTFGAGSRLTVL.